Listed below are T cell receptor beta chains from one sample, sequenced in a study of T cell repertoires in cytomegalovirus infection. TCRdb ran MiXCR on the reads and lists one entry per CDR3 protein. The repertoire holds roughly 300,000 distinct CDR3 sequences, about 23% seen once, with approximately 15% in the top ten. Material for sequencing was PBMCs. The receptors here all came from a human donor in good health (CMV status not recorded). Some clones in this sample may be carry-over from other donors' samples. Both conserved end residues are part of each CDR3. D genes are given only for firm matches. Some rows have no size entry. The others give once, few or many, or a class for an expanded clone.

cdr3_aa,cdr3_nt,d_call,v_call,j_call,clone_size
CASSPSGGKNEQYF,TGTGCCAGCAGCCCTTCTGGGGGGAAGAACGAGCAGTACTTC,.,TRBV7-6,TRBJ2-7,.
CASSTPPSGQPQHF,TGTGCCAGTAGTACCCCTCCTTCGGGGCAGCCCCAGCATTTT,.,TRBV19,TRBJ1-5,many
CAISAVDFGYTF,TGTGCCATCAGTGCGGTGGATTTTGGCTACACCTTC,.,TRBV10-3,TRBJ1-2,.
CASSIAPGQGAHEQYF,TGTGCCAGTAGTATAGCCCCGGGACAGGGGGCTCACGAGCAGTACTTC,TRBD1,TRBV19,TRBJ2-7,few
CASSLAQTLAEAFF,TGTGCCAGCAGCTTAGCGCAGACACTCGCTGAAGCTTTCTTT,.,TRBV7-4,TRBJ1-1,.
CASTAYDILNTEAFF,TGTGCCAGCACCGCATATGACATTTTGAACACTGAAGCTTTCTTT,.,TRBV28,TRBJ1-1,.
CASSSPLQGASGYGYTF,TGTGCCAGCAGCAGCCCGCTTCAGGGGGCGTCGGGATATGGCTACACCTTC,TRBD1,TRBV11-1,TRBJ1-2,few
CASTSVGSTFAGELFF,TGTGCCAGCACCTCCGTCGGGTCGACTTTTGCCGGGGAGCTGTTTTTT,.,TRBV28,TRBJ2-2,.
CASSSSGLYGYTF,TGTGCCAGCAGCTCCTCGGGGCTATATGGCTACACCTTC,.,TRBV28,TRBJ1-2,few
CASSSGPEETQYF,TGTGCCAGCAGCTCGGGTCCAGAAGAGACCCAGTACTTC,.,TRBV7-2,TRBJ2-5,many
CASSFGGLGPAYEQYF,TGTGCCAGCAGTTTTGGGGGGCTCGGCCCGGCCTACGAGCAGTACTTC,.,TRBV28,TRBJ2-7,few
CATSRIDQGLNEQYF,TGTGCCACCAGCAGGATCGACCAGGGTTTGAACGAGCAGTACTTC,.,TRBV15,TRBJ2-7,.
CASSGSGFNEQFF,TGTGCCAGCAGTGGATCGGGGTTCAATGAGCAGTTCTTC,.,TRBV2,TRBJ2-1,many
CASSLDPQGGYTF,TGTGCCAGCAGCTTGGACCCCCAGGGCGGCTACACCTTC,.,TRBV7-2,TRBJ1-2,.
CASSPHRGRSNQPQHF,TGTGCCAGCAGCCCGCACAGGGGGCGAAGCAATCAGCCCCAGCATTTT,TRBD1,TRBV28,TRBJ1-5,few
CSVEDRTGNTIYF,TGCAGCGTTGAGGACAGAACTGGAAACACCATATATTTT,.,TRBV29-1,TRBJ1-3,.